This TCR beta chain was recorded in a study of blood T cell repertoires in COVID-19. Sequencing used immunoSEQ multiplex PCR; TCRdb keeps in-frame clones, though not all of them. The table has about 200,000 clones, 75% to 90% seen once; the top ten hold about 6%. The germline V and J ends were trimmed by 1 base and 9 bases, with 10 bases remaining between them. Germline CDR1 is MNHEY and CDR2 is SVGEGT. The CDR3 spans 13 residues. Sequenced: peripheral blood. This rearrangement joins TRBV6-2 or TRBV6-3 to TRBJ2-1; D is unclear. This sequence was found in a man aged 55-75 years who had recovered from COVID-19. The CDR3 DNA is TGTGCCAGCAGTTACTTTCTGGGCCTTGAGCAGTTCTTC. Translating gives CASSYFLGLEQFF.